This T cell receptor beta chain came from a study of blood T cell repertoires in COVID-19. Study summary: Acute-phase and convalescent COVID-19 samples originated in the United States, Italy and Spain.

Profiled with immunoSEQ multiplex PCR; TCRdb holds only in-frame clones, not every one. The sample includes roughly 250,000 clones, 70% to 90% of them seen just once. This CDR3 is built from 14 residues. Trimming took 1 base from V and 6 from J, leaving 12 bases between them. Germline CDR1 LGHDT, CDR2 YNNKEL (reference sequence). Recruitment covered 20 to 25 US areas and drew participants whose ages spanned 18 to 89 years. Participants' own reports of clinical history determined their cohort assignment. The chain combines TRBV3-1 (or the pseudogene TRBV3-2) with TRBJ1-2, with D perhaps TRBD1 (6 bases). The source is a woman in her 50s who had recovered from COVID-19. Source material: PBMCs or T cells enriched from blood (not recorded which). CDR3: CASSQGWGPDGYTF. Here the CDR3 DNA reads TGTGCCAGCAGCCAAGGCTGGGGGCCTGATGGCTACACCTTC.